This T cell receptor (beta chain) was identified during a study of OX40 agonist ivuxolimab in advanced cancers. On the study more broadly: The group had a mean age of around 60 years, ranged from roughly 23 to 90, and was 82.7% male. Notes on the study in general: Low normalized T-cell clonal expansion was also seen in some nonresponders.

Worth noting for this clone: What it binds is unknown.

Germline V gene sequence: CDR1 SEHNR, CDR2 FQNEAQ (reference sequence). The CDR3 is 13 amino acids. Trimming removed 5 bases from V and 6 bases from J, with 11 bases in between. Patients who had autoimmune disease history or got systemic immunosuppression were left out. Blood draws occurred at baseline, cycle 4 day 1, and cycle 7 day 1. TCRdb keeps only in-frame clones here, not all; method: immunoSEQ multiplex PCR. The table shows roughly 95,000 clones, with just over 85% occurring only once. V is TRBV7-9 and J is TRBJ1-5, with D possibly matching TRBD1 (5 bases). This receptor was taken from an adult with an advanced solid tumor such as melanoma, head and neck, liver or kidney cancer. Sequenced here: CD4+ or CD8+ T cells sorted from blood, sampled in a trial of the OX40 agonist ivuxolimab. The CDR3 protein is CASSRGGAQPQHF. DNA of the CDR3: TGTGCCAGCAGCCGGGGGGGTGCTCAGCCCCAGCATTTT.